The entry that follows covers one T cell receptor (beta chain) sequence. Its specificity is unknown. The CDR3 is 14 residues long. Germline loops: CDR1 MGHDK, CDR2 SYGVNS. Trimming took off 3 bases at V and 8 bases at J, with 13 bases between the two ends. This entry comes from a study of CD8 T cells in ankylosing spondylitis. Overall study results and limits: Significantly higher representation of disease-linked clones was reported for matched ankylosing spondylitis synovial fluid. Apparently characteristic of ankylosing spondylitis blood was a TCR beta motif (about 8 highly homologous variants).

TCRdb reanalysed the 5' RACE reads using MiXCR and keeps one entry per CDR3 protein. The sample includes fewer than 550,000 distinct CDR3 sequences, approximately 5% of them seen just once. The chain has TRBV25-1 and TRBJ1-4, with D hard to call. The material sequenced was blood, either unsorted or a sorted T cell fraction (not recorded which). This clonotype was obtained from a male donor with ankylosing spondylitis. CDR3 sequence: CASSDRWGREKLFF. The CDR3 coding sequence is TGTGCCAGCAGTGACCGATGGGGTCGAGAAAAACTGTTTTTT.